This T cell receptor (beta chain) was obtained from a study of T cells in Graves' hyperthyroidism and ophthalmopathy. Study-level background: The authors collected peripheral blood at initial diagnosis, before any treatment.

General observations from the study: Among clonotypes expanded in thyroid above 0.001, most were also found in blood.

Germline-derived CDR1 and CDR2 are SEHNR and FQNEAQ (reference sequence). CDR3 length: 15 residues. The V segment lost 3 bases and the J segment 1 base; nucleotides outside the gene matches: 4. Amplification targeted TCR beta CDR3 regions from RNA transcripts. TCR CDR3 underwent first-round RT-PCR with the HTBI primer set. TCRdb reprocessed the multiplex PCR reads with MiXCR, giving one entry per CDR3 protein. This sample has under 300,000 distinct CDR3 sequences, with just over 14% found just once. On this clonotype itself: What it recognizes is unknown.

This clonotype originated in a woman in her thirties or forties with Graves' hyperthyroidism that later progressed to Graves' ophthalmopathy. The sample comprised blood. The chain combines TRBV7-9 with TRBJ1-1, with TRBD1 matching over 8 bases. The CDR3 coding sequence is TGTGCCAGCAGCTTCTCACAGGGGGGGAACACTGAAGCTTTCTTT. Amino acid sequence: CASSFSQGGNTEAFF. The full variable domain, completed using reference TRBV7-9 and TRBJ1-1, is DTGVSQNPRHKITKRGQNVTFRCDPISEHNRLYWYRQTLGQGPEFLTYFQNEAQLEKSRLLSDRFSAERPKGSFSTLEIQRTEQGDSAMYLCASSFSQGGNTEAFFGQGTRLTVV.